This T cell receptor (beta chain) was recovered during a study of T cell changes during pregnancy in multiple sclerosis. V was shortened by 1 base and J by 3 bases, with 15 bases between the two germline ends. This CDR3 is built from 16 residues. From germline, CDR1 is MGHRA and CDR2 YSYEKL. This table comes from immunoSEQ multiplex PCR, and its TCRdb copy is limited to in-frame clones, with some not included. The sample carries almost 95,000 clones, roughly 90% recorded once. This clonotype was sampled from a female donor with multiple sclerosis, enrolled in a pregnancy study. J is TRBJ1-1 and V is TRBV4-1; D remains ambiguous. The sample here was peripheral blood, taken in the first trimester of pregnancy. CDR3 in amino acids: CASSQAPVPTYTEAFF. The CDR3, as DNA: TGCGCCAGCAGCCAAGCTCCAGTCCCAACCTACACTGAAGCTTTCTTT.